The subject of this entry is one T cell receptor beta chain. This clone occurred many times. Its antigen remains undetermined. The sample holds no much larger clone one base away, and base qualities are not on file. The data stem from a study of metastatic and nonmetastatic thyroid tumors (dated by TCRdb to the early 2020s). About the investigation overall: Repertoires from peripheral blood and from tumor or nodule tissue samples of malignant and benign thyroid patients were compared. General study outcomes and caveats: TCR beta diversity was reported as significantly higher in malignant tumors than in benign nodules, in both blood and tumor samples.

Before undergoing thyroid surgery, none of the patients had been given any kind of treatment. Using T-cell receptor beta sequencing, the study looked back at clinical samples from patients collected from about 2011 to 2018. Including cysteine and phenylalanine, the CDR3 has 14 amino acids. CDR3 DNA only is kept here, 42 bases in frame from base 1. The junction carries 7 bases between V and J, which are trimmed by 4 bases and 1 base respectively. For CDR1 and CDR2, the germline V gene lists MGHRA and YSYEKL. Library prep was done by PCR. TCRdb shows the sequencer as Illumina HiSeq 4000. High-throughput sequencing was used to profile the CDR3 region of the TCR beta-chain in every patient. The published analysis was carried out like this. The researchers built a classifier to tell apart papillary thyroid cancer patients with distant metastasis, based on CDR3 differences among clinicopathological groups. The Shannon index was used to assess repertoire diversity, and the Morisita-Horn index was used to assess tumor-blood repertoire similarity. The public reads were reprocessed in TCRdb via fastp at Q25 and MiXCR, keeping in-frame beta chains. These V and J calls derive from TCRdb rather than the authors' analysis. The sample table lists around 45,000 clones, less than 4.5% of them with a count of one. Of the sample, over 9% is held by the ten largest clones.

The chain links TRBV4-1 with TRBJ2-2, with an unclear D gene assignment. The source material was blood. The origin of this receptor is a female donor with papillary thyroid cancer or a benign thyroid nodule (not recorded which). Some clones in this sample may be carry-over from other donors' samples. The base sequence is TGCGCCAGCAGCCTTACAGAGAACACCGGGGAGCTGTTTTTT. The resulting protein is CASSLTENTGELFF.